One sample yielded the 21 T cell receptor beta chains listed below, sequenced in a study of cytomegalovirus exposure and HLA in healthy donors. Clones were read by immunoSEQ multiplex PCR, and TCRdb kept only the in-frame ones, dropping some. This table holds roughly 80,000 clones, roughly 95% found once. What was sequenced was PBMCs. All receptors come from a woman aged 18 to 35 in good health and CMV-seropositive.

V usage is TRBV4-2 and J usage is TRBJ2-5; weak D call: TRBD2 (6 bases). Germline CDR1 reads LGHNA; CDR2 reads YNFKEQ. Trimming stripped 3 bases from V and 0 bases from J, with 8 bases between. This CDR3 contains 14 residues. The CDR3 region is CASSQGRYQETQYF. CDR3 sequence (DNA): TGTGCCAGCAGCCAGGGGAGGTACCAAGAGACCCAGTACTTC.

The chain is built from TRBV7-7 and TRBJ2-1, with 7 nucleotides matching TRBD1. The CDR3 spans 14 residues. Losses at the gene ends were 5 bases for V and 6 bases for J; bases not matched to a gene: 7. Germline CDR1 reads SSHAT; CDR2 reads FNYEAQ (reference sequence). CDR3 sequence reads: CASSPRTGPNEQFF. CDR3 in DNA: TGTGCCAGCAGCCCCCGGACAGGTCCCAATGAGCAGTTCTTC.

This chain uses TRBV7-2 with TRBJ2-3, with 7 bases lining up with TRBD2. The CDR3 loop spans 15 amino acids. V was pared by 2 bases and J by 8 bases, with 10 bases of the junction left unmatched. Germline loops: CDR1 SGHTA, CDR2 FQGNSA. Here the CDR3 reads CASSLPSGTAVTQYF. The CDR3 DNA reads TGTGCCAGCAGCTTACCCAGCGGGACCGCGGTTACGCAGTATTTT.

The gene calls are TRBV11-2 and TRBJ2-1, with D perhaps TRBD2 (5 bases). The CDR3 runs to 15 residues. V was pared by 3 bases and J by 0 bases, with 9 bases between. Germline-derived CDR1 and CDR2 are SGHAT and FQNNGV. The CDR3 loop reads CASSFFRGSYNEQFF. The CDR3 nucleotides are TGTGCCAGCAGCTTCTTCCGGGGCTCCTACAATGAGCAGTTCTTC.

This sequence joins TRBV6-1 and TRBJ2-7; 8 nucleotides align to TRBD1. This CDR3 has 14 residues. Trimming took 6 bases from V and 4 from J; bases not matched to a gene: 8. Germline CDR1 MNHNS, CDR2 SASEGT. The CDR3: CASRVAGGVYEQYF. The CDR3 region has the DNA TGTGCCAGCAGGGTTGCAGGGGGCGTGTACGAGCAGTACTTC.

CDR3 nucleotides: TGTGCCACCAGCGTTTCGATAGTCTACAATGAGCAGTTCTTC. Translating gives CATSVSIVYNEQFF. The genes are TRBV15 and TRBJ2-1; D unresolved. Germline V gene data show CDR1 as LNHNV and CDR2 as YYDKDF (reference sequence). There are 14 residues in the CDR3. Trimming left V 5 bases short and J 3 bases short, with 11 bases between.

CDR3 nucleotide sequence: TGTGCCTGGAGTGTCAACTGGGATTCGGGGGAGACCCAGTACTTC. Amino acids: CAWSVNWDSGETQYF. The chain is built from TRBV30 and TRBJ2-5; D is perhaps TRBD2 (5 bases). V lost 0 bases, J lost 5 bases, and 16 bases lay in between. The length of the CDR3 is 15 residues. Germline-derived CDR1 and CDR2 are GTSNPN and SVGIG (reference sequence). The variable domain in full, with the rest retrieved from reference TRBV30 and TRBJ2-5, is SQTIHQWPATLVQPVGSPLSLECTVEGTSNPNLYWYRQAAGRGLQLLFYSVGIGQISSEVPQNLSASRPQDRQFILSSKKLLLSDSGFYLCAWSVNWDSGETQYFGPGTRLLVL.

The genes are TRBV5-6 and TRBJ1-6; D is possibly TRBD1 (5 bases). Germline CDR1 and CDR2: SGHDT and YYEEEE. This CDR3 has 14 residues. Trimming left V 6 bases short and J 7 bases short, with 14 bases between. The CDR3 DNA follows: TGTGCCAGCAACTTTCAGGGCCTCAATTCACCCCTCCACTTT. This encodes CASNFQGLNSPLHF.

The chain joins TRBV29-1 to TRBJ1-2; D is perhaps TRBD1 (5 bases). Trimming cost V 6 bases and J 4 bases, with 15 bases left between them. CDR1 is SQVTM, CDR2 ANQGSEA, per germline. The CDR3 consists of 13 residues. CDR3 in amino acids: CSVPSGGAYGYTF. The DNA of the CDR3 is TGCAGCGTGCCTTCCGGAGGGGCCTATGGCTACACCTTC.

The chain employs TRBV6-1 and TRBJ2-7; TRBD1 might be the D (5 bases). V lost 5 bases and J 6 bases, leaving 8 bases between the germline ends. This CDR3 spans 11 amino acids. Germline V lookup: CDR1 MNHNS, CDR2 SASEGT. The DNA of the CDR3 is TGTGCCAGCAGTAGAAGGGGCGAGCAGTACTTC. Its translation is CASSRRGEQYF.

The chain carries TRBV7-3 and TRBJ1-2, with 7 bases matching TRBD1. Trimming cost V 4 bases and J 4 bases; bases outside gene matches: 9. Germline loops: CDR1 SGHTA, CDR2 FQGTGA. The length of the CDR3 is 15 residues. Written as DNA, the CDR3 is TGTGCCAGCAGCTCGCGACCGAGGGACAGCTATGGCTACACCTTC. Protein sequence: CASSSRPRDSYGYTF.

The chain's CDR3 is CASSPRDRTFEAFF. The CDR3 DNA reads TGCGCCAGCAGCCCTAGAGATCGCACCTTCGAAGCTTTCTTT. The chain recombines TRBV4-1 with TRBJ1-1; D is unclear. The CDR3 is 14 residues long. The germline CDR1 and CDR2 sequences are MGHRA and YSYEKL. V was shortened by 4 bases and J by 8 bases, with 17 bases between the two germline ends.

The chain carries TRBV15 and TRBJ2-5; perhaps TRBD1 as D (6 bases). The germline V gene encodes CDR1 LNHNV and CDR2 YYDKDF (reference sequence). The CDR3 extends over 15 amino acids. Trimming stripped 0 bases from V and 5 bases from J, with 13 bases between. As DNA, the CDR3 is TGTGCCACCAGCAGAGATCTGGGAAGGGGGGAGACCCAGTACTTC. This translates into CATSRDLGRGETQYF.

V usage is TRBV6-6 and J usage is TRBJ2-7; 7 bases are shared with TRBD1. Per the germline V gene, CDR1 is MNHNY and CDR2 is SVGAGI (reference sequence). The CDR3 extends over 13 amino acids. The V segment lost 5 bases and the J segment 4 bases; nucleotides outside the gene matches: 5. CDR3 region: CASSRDRAYEQYF. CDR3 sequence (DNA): TGTGCCAGCAGTCGCGACAGGGCTTACGAGCAGTACTTC.

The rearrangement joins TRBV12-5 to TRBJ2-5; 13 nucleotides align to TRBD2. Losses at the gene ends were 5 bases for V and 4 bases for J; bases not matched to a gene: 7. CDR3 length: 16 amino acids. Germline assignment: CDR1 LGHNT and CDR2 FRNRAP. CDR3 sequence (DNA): TGTGCTAGTGGTCTCTGGACTAGCGGGAGATCAGAGACCCAGTACTTC. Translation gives CASGLWTSGRSETQYF.

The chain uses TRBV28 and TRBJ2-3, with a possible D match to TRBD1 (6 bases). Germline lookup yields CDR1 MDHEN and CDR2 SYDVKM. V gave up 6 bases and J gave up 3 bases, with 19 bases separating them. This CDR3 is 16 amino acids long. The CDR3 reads CASRITDRWETDTQYF. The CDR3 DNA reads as TGTGCCAGCAGAATCACTGACAGGTGGGAGACAGATACGCAGTATTTT.

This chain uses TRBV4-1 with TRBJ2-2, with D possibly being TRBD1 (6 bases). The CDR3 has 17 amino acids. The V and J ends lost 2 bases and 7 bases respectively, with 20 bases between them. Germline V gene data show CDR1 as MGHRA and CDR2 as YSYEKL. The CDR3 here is CASSQFRGGRRNGELFF. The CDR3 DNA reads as TGCGCCAGCAGCCAATTCCGAGGGGGAAGGAGGAACGGGGAGCTGTTTTTT.

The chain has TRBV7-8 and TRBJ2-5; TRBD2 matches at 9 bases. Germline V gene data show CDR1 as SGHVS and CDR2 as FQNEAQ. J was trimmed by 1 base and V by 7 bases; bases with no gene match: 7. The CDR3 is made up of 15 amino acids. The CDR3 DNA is TGTGCCAGCATGTACCAGCGGGGGGTCCAAGAGACCCAGTACTTC. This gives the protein CASMYQRGVQETQYF.

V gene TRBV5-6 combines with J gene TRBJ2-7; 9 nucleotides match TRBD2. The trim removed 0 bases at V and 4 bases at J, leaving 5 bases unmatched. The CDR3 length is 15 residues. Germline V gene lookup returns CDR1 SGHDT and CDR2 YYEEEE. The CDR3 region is CASSLGASGMYEQYF. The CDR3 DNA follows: TGTGCCAGCAGCTTGGGGGCTAGCGGGATGTACGAGCAGTACTTC.

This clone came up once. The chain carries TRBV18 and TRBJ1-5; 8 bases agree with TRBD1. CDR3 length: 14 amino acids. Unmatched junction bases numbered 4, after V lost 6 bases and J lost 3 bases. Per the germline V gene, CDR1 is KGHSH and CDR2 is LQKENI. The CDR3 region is CASSPGGLNQPQHF. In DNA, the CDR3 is TGTGCCAGCTCTCCAGGGGGCCTCAATCAGCCCCAGCATTTT.

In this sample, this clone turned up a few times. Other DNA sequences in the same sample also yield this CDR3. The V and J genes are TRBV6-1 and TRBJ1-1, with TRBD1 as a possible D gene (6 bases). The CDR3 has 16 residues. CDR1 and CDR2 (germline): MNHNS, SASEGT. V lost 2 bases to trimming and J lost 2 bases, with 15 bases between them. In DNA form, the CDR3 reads TGTGCCAGCAGTGAACTTGGTGGCAGGGGCAACACTGAAGCTTTCTTT. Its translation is CASSELGGRGNTEAFF.